There are many counts of the clone carrying this T cell receptor (beta chain). Its antigen is currently unknown. With duration under 3 months, ophthalmopathy was active: Clinical Activity Score at least 3, NOSPECS at least 4. The CDR3 is 16 amino acids. Trimming at V came to 5 bases and at J to 4 bases, leaving 8 bases not matched to a gene. The germline V gene has CDR1 KGHDR and CDR2 SFDVKD. The sample belongs to a study of T cells in Graves' hyperthyroidism and ophthalmopathy. Whole-study findings and limits: Prediction of ophthalmopathy progression came a median roughly 6.4 months pre-onset.

The CDR3 regions of TCR beta were amplified from RNA transcripts. In the first-round RT-PCR of the TCR CDR3, the HTBI primer set was used. A single record per CDR3 protein comes from TCRdb applying MiXCR to the multiplex PCR reads. The sample contains hundreds of thousands of distinct CDR3 sequences, less than 25% of which appear only once. The chain is built from TRBV24-1 and TRBJ2-5; 11 bases align to TRBD1. The TCR sequence derives from a man aged 30 to 39 with Graves' ophthalmopathy. Material: blood. The CDR3 sequence is CATSGTGTGGGETQYF. The CDR3 DNA sequence: TGTGCCACCAGTGGTACCGGGACAGGGGGTGGAGAGACCCAGTACTTC.